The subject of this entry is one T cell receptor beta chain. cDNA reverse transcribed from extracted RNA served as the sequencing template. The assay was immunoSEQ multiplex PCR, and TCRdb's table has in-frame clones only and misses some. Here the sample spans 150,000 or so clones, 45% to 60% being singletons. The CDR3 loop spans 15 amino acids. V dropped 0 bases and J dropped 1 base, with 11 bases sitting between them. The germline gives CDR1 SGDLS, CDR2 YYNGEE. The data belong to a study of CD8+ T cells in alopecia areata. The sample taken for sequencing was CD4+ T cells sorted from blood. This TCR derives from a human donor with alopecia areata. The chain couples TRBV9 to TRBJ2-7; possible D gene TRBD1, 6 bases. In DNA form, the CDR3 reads TGTGCCAGCAGCGTAGCAGGGGTCAGGTCCTACGAGCAGTACTTC. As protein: CASSVAGVRSYEQYF.